This TCR beta chain was captured in a study of CD8 T cells in ankylosing spondylitis. At least ten counts were recorded for this clonotype. What it binds is unknown. Study findings and constraints: The study identified a TCR beta motif of under ten highly homologous variants that appeared characteristic of ankylosing spondylitis blood.

Germline V lookup: CDR1 MDHEN, CDR2 SYDVKM. V was trimmed by 5 bases and J by 6 bases, leaving 24 bases between them. The CDR3 covers 17 residues. TCRdb analysed the 5' RACE reads with MiXCR anew, one entry per CDR3 protein. The data show more than 250,000 distinct CDR3 sequences, less than 10% seen once. Input material: blood, either unsorted or a sorted T cell fraction (not recorded which). This sequence joins TRBV28 and TRBJ2-3; possible D gene TRBD2, 7 bases. This clonotype was sampled from a male donor with ankylosing spondylitis. CDR3 loop: CASSPGLVLRGRDTQYF. The CDR3 nucleotides are TGTGCCAGCAGTCCCGGACTAGTCCTGAGGGGGAGGGATACGCAGTATTTT.